This T cell receptor beta chain was found in a study of Graves' ophthalmopathy and Graves' hyperthyroidism. Findings and caveats of the study: A classifier, a 13-signature model, separated ophthalmopathy from stable hyperthyroidism with about 87% sensitivity and less than 83% specificity.

RNA transcripts provided the template for amplifying TCR beta CDR3 regions. Second-round multiplex PCR came after first-round RT-PCR with HTBI primers. Using its own MiXCR run on the multiplex PCR reads, TCRdb lists one record per CDR3 protein. This sample has roughly 400,000 distinct CDR3 sequences, with around 19% found just once. Each diagnosis was determined on the basis of clinical symptoms, serum thyroxine, TRAb, thyroid ultrasound and orbital computed tomography. Trimming stripped 3 bases from V and 0 bases from J, with 15 bases between. CDR3 size: 17 residues. This clonotype was observed many times. The antigen remains unidentified.

Sequencing was done on a sample of peripheral blood. The rearrangement links TRBV12-3 or TRBV12-4 to TRBJ1-5; D may be TRBD1 (5 bases). The sequence was obtained from a woman aged 18 to 35 with Graves' ophthalmopathy. The chain's CDR3 is CASSFRQGDNSNQPQHF. The CDR3 coding sequence is TGTGCCAGCAGTTTTAGGCAGGGCGATAATAGCAATCAGCCCCAGCATTTT.